One and the same sample provided the 10 T cell receptor beta chains below, sequenced in a study of long-term antiretroviral therapy in people with HIV. Version v3.0 of the immunoSEQ assay was performed at survey level. Repertoires were generated with immunoSEQ multiplex PCR, while TCRdb's copy carries only in-frame clones and drops some. Here the sample spans tens of thousands of clones, around 83% being singletons. The sample in question was unsorted PBMCs, obtained 2.9 years after starting antiretroviral therapy. All receptors come from a man between 50 and 59 years old with HIV.

J is TRBJ2-5 and V is TRBV30, with D perhaps TRBD1 (6 bases). V gave up 3 bases and J gave up 7 bases, with 15 bases separating them. CDR3 length equals 13 residues. Germline V CDR1 and CDR2: GTSNPN, SVGIG (reference sequence). CDR3 protein: CAWRFGGDRTQYF. In DNA form, the CDR3 reads TGTGCCTGGAGATTTGGGGGCGATAGGACCCAGTACTTC.

The V gene is TRBV11-1, the J gene TRBJ1-2, with D unresolved. Trimming left V 5 bases short and J 0 bases short, with 7 bases between. This CDR3 comprises 13 residues. Germline CDR1 reads SGHAT; CDR2 reads FQDESV (reference sequence). DNA for the CDR3: TGTGCCAGCAGCCCACTAGCTAACTATGGCTACACCTTC. Its translation: CASSPLANYGYTF.

The gene calls are TRBV11-2 and TRBJ2-2; D call uncertain. V was trimmed by 1 base and J by 10 bases, leaving 10 bases between them. The CDR3 has 13 residues. Per germline, CDR1 SGHAT and CDR2 FQNNGV. CDR3 nucleotide sequence: TGTGCCAGCAGCTTAGGGCTATTGGAGGAGCTGTTTTTT. Translation gives CASSLGLLEELFF.

The sample holds a few counts of this clone. This sequence joins TRBV5-5 and TRBJ1-1, with D uncertain. Germline loops: CDR1 SGHKS, CDR2 YYEKEE (reference sequence). The CDR3 contains 13 residues. The V and J ends lost 5 bases and 4 bases respectively, with 12 bases between them. CDR3 nucleotides: TGTGCCAGCAGTGTCGGAGGCGGCACTGAAGCTTTCTTT. It encodes CASSVGGGTEAFF.

The chain recombines TRBV6-1 with TRBJ2-1; the D gene is possibly TRBD2 (7 bases). This CDR3 region has 16 residues. V lost 2 bases, J lost 5 bases, and 16 bases lay in between. Germline V lookup: CDR1 MNHNS, CDR2 SASEGT. This chain's CDR3 is CASSELGGAVDNEQFF. CDR3 coding DNA: TGTGCCAGCAGTGAACTAGGGGGGGCAGTGGACAATGAGCAGTTCTTC.

The chain carries TRBV7-2 and TRBJ1-2; a possible D gene is TRBD1 (5 bases). Germline V lookup: CDR1 SGHTA, CDR2 FQGNSA. The CDR3 length is 14 residues. The V and J ends lost 4 bases and 0 bases respectively, with 9 bases between them. CDR3: CASSWGVPNYGYTF. The CDR3 DNA reads TGTGCCAGCAGCTGGGGGGTCCCTAACTATGGCTACACCTTC.

This chain joins TRBV7-3 and TRBJ2-7; 7 positions agree with TRBD1. The length of the CDR3 is 14 residues. CDR1 SGHTA and CDR2 FQGTGA come from the germline V gene. V lost 2 bases and J lost 3; bases outside the gene matches: 4. The chain's CDR3 is CASSLGGDSYEQYF. DNA of the CDR3: TGTGCCAGCAGCTTAGGTGGGGACAGCTACGAGCAGTACTTC.

The V call is TRBV28, the J call TRBJ2-1, with TRBD2 matching 10 bases. The V and J ends lost 6 bases and 4 bases, in that order; junction bases with no gene match: 6. The CDR3 has 15 residues. Germline lookup yields CDR1 MDHEN and CDR2 SYDVKM. CDR3 sequence (DNA): TGTGCCAGCAGCCGAGCGGGGGGGCGGTACAATGAGCAGTTCTTC. Translation: CASSRAGGRYNEQFF. Full variable domain (missing parts from reference TRBV28 and TRBJ2-1): DVKVTQSSRYLVKRTGEKVFLECVQDMDHENMFWYRQDPGLGLRLIYFSYDVKMKEKGDIPEGYSVSREKKERFSLILESASTNQTSMYLCASSRAGGRYNEQFFGPGTRLTVL.

CDR3 coding DNA: TGTGCCAGCAGCTCCCAATTAGGGGTAGAGCCCCTCCACTTT. Translated, it gives CASSSQLGVEPLHF. The V and J genes are TRBV7-2 and TRBJ1-6, with D possibly TRBD1 on 5 matching bases. The CDR3 extends over 14 amino acids. Germline V gene sequence: CDR1 SGHTA, CDR2 FQGNSA. The V end lost 4 bases, the J end lost 13 bases, and 17 bases lay between the germline ends.

This clone came up once. V and J are TRBV30 and TRBJ2-5; D may be TRBD2 (6 bases). The CDR3 totals 13 residues. CDR1 GTSNPN and CDR2 SVGIG come from the germline V gene (reference sequence). V was trimmed by 0 bases and J by 4 bases, leaving 9 bases between them. The CDR3 sequence is CAWSVRRGETQYF. In DNA, the CDR3 is TGTGCCTGGAGTGTACGGAGGGGAGAGACCCAGTACTTC.